Following are 9 T cell receptor beta chains from one sample sequenced in a study of OX40 agonist ivuxolimab in advanced cancers. Assay used: immunoSEQ multiplex PCR; TCRdb lists only in-frame clones, some missing. The repertoire holds approximately 59,000 clones, with about 90% as singletons. The material sequenced was CD4+ or CD8+ T cells sorted from blood, taken in a trial of the OX40 agonist ivuxolimab. Receptor source: an adult with an advanced solid tumor such as melanoma, head and neck, liver or kidney cancer.

This chain uses TRBV7-9 with TRBJ2-1; TRBD1 matches 7 bases. Unmatched junction bases numbered 0, after V lost 2 bases and J lost 5 bases. Germline loops: CDR1 SEHNR, CDR2 FQNEAQ (reference sequence). The CDR3 contains 13 residues. CDR3 nucleotides: TGTGCCAGCAGCTTACAGGGGGACAATGAGCAGTTCTTC. Translated: CASSLQGDNEQFF. Full variable domain (missing parts from reference TRBV7-9 and TRBJ2-1): DTGVSQNPRHKITKRGQNVTFRCDPISEHNRLYWYRQTLGQGPEFLTYFQNEAQLEKSRLLSDRFSAERPKGSFSTLEIQRTEQGDSAMYLCASSLQGDNEQFFGPGTRLTVL.

The chain has TRBV10-3 and TRBJ1-1; D might be TRBD1 (5 bases). With 3 bases removed from V and 1 base from J, the gap between germline ends came to 12 bases. The CDR3 length is 15 residues. Germline loops: CDR1 ENHRY, CDR2 SYGVKD. The DNA of the CDR3 is TGTGCCATCAGTGATCAGGGAATGACGAACACTGAAGCTTTCTTT. Its translation: CAISDQGMTNTEAFF.

V and J are TRBV11-1 and TRBJ2-1; 10 bases line up with TRBD2. The CDR3 consists of 15 residues. Germline V gives CDR1 SGHAT, CDR2 FQDESV (reference sequence). Germline trimming cut 6 bases from V and 7 bases from J; bases unmatched to any gene: 9. CDR3 in amino acids: CASSRRLAGVNEQFF. The CDR3 coding sequence is TGTGCCAGCAGTCGGCGGCTAGCGGGAGTTAATGAGCAGTTCTTC.

V is TRBV6-1 and J is TRBJ1-3; a weak D match, TRBD1 (5 bases). Per the germline V gene, CDR1 is MNHNS and CDR2 is SASEGT. The V end lost 6 bases, the J end lost 4 bases, and 13 bases lay between the germline ends. This CDR3 region has 14 residues. CDR3 DNA: TGTGCCAGCAGACCTGGACAATGGGGAAACACCATATATTTT. It yields the protein CASRPGQWGNTIYF.

The chain joins TRBV6-1 to TRBJ2-7; perhaps TRBD2 as D (6 bases). The CDR3 loop spans 12 amino acids. Trimming left V 6 bases short and J 3 bases short, with 9 bases between. Germline CDR1 MNHNS, CDR2 SASEGT. The CDR3 region has the DNA TGTGCCAGCAGCTTGGGAGGCTACGAGCAGTACTTC. Translating it yields CASSLGGYEQYF.

The V and J genes are TRBV15 and TRBJ1-5, with a weak D call TRBD1 (5 bases). V lost 3 bases to trimming and J lost 9 bases, with 15 bases between them. This CDR3 contains 14 residues. Germline V CDR1 and CDR2: LNHNV, YYDKDF (reference sequence). The CDR3 DNA reads as TGTGCCACCAGCAGGGACGGGGACGCAAGGCCCCAGCATTTT. Its translation: CATSRDGDARPQHF. The full variable domain, completed using reference TRBV15 and TRBJ1-5, is DAMVIQNPRYQVTQFGKPVTLSCSQTLNHNVMYWYQQKSSQAPKLLFHYYDKDFNNEADTPDNFQSRRPNTSFCFLDIRSPGLGDTAMYLCATSRDGDARPQHFGDGTRLSIL.

This CDR3 is CASSVLSGGAAGYTF. The CDR3 DNA follows: TGTGCCAGCAGCGTCCTATCCGGTGGGGCGGCGGGCTACACCTTC. The chain uses TRBV9 and TRBJ1-2; a possible D gene is TRBD1 (5 bases). The V end lost 2 bases, the J end lost 8 bases, and 19 bases lay between the germline ends. The CDR3 runs 15 residues. Germline V CDR1 and CDR2: SGDLS, YYNGEE. Complete variable domain (other parts from reference TRBV9 and TRBJ1-2): DSGVTQTPKHLITATGQRVTLRCSPRSGDLSVYWYQQSLDQGLQFLIQYYNGEERAKGNILERFSAQQFPDLHSELNLSSLELGDSALYFCASSVLSGGAAGYTFGSGTRLTVV.

This rearrangement joins TRBV2 to TRBJ2-6; D is unclear. The CDR3 is 16 amino acids. With 4 bases removed from V and 4 bases from J, the gap between germline ends came to 14 bases. Germline assignment: CDR1 SNHLY and CDR2 FYNNEI. DNA of the CDR3: TGTGCCAGCAGTGGACCCTCTTGGGTCGGGGCCAACGTCCTGACTTTC. Its protein product is CASSGPSWVGANVLTF.

The chain combines TRBV6-5 with TRBJ1-2, with TRBD1 matching 8 bases. The CDR3 spans 16 residues. V lost 1 base, J lost 0 bases, and 4 bases stayed unmatched. Germline lookup yields CDR1 MNHEY and CDR2 SVGAGI. The CDR3 DNA sequence: TGTGCCAGCAGTTACTATTCAGGGGGCCCTAACTATGGCTACACCTTC. Its protein is CASSYYSGGPNYGYTF.